This T cell receptor beta chain was obtained from a study of T-cell memory formation after mild COVID-19. The germline gives CDR1 SQVTM, CDR2 ANQGSEA. There are 13 residues in the CDR3. TCRdb reanalysed the 5' RACE reads using MiXCR and keeps one entry per CDR3 protein. The sample comprises some 150,000 distinct CDR3 sequences, around 5.8% of which are singletons, and approximately 2.1% rests with the top ten. This clonotype was observed many times. Its cognate antigen is unknown. A read error may produce the germline difference seen at one junction end. Notes on the study in general: Detection of some responders pre-infection suggested pre-existing cross-reactive memory T cells participated. CD4/CD8 balance characterized clones contracting day 15 to 85, and CD4+ skew characterized later expanders.

V is TRBV29-1 and J is TRBJ1-6; 8 nucleotides match TRBD1. Material for sequencing was PBMCs or a T cell subset sorted from them (not recorded which). The clonotype originates from an adult woman who had mild COVID-19 (a few samples of this study predate the infection). Cell type and time point are not known. CDR3 coding DNA: TGCAGCGTTAAAGAGGACAGGGATTCACCCCTCCACTTT. Amino acids: CSVKEDRDSPLHF.